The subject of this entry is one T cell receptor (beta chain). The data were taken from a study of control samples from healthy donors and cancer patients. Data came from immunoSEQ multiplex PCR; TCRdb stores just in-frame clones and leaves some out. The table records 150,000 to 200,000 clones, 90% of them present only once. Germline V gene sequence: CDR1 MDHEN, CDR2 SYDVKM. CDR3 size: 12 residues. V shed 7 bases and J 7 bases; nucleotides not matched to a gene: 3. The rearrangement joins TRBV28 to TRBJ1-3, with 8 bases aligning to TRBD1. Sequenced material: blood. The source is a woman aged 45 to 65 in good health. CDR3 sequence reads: CASKRQGNTIYF. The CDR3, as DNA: TGTGCCAGCAAAAGACAGGGGAACACCATATATTTT.